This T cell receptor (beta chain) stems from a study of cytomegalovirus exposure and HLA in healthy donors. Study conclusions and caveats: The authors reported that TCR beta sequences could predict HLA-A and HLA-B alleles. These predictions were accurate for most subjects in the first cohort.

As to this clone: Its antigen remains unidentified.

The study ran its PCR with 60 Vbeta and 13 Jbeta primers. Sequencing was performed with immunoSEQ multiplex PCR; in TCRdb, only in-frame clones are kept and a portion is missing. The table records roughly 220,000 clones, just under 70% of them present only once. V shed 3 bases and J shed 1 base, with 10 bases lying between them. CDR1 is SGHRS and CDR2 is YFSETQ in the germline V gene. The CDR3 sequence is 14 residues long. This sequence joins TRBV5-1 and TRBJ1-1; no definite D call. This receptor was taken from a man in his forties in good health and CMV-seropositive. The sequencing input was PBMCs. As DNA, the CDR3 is TGCGCCAGCAGCTCCCACACCAAGAACACTGAAGCTTTCTTT. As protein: CASSSHTKNTEAFF.